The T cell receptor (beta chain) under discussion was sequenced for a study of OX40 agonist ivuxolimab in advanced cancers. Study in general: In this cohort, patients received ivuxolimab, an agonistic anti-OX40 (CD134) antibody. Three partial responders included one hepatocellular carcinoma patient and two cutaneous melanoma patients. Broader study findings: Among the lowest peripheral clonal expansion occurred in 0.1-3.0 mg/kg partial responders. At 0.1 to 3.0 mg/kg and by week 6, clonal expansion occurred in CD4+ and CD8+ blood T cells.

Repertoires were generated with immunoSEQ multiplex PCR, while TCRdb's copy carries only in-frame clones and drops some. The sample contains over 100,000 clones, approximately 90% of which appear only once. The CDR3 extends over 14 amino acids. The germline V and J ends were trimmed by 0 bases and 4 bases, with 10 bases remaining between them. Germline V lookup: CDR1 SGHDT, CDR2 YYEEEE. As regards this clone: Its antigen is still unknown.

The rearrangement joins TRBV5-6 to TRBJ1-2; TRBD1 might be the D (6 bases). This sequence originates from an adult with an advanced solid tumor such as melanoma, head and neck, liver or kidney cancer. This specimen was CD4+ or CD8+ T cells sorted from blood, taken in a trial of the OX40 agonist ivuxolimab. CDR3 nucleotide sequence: TGTGCCAGCAGCTTGGTCAGCAGGGGCTATGGCTACACCTTC. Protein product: CASSLVSRGYGYTF.